This passage covers 20 T cell receptor beta chains from one sample sequenced in a study. The sorted Tregs were CD4+CD25+CD127-/low cells. TCRdb processed the 5' RACE reads anew with MiXCR; each CDR3 protein has one entry. Of 8,500 to 13,000 distinct CDR3 sequences listed, 17% were seen once; the top ten hold 3.8%. The sequenced sample consisted of Tregs sorted from a lymph node. The receptors here all came from a female donor with breast cancer.

This clonotype showed up just a few times. The genes are TRBV7-8 and TRBJ1-1; the D is unclear. In germline, CDR1 is SGHVS, CDR2 FQNEAQ. The V gene lost 3 bases and the J gene lost 3 bases, with 11 bases spanning the gap. The CDR3 is 14 residues long. The CDR3 spells CASSFTHPDTEAFF. CDR3 in DNA: TGTGCCAGCAGCTTCACCCACCCGGACACTGAAGCTTTCTTT.

By share of the sample, this clonotype is medium-sized (0.01 to 0.1%). V usage is TRBV5-1 and J usage is TRBJ2-3; possibly TRBD1 for D (6 bases). Trimming removed 4 bases from V and 4 bases from J, with 13 bases in between. Germline loops: CDR1 SGHRS, CDR2 YFSETQ. The CDR3 has 14 residues. Here the CDR3 DNA reads TGCGCCAGCAGCCCACAGGGTTACGCAGATACGCAGTATTTT. Amino acids: CASSPQGYADTQYF.

This clonotype is labeled as medium-sized. The CDR3 sequence: CSARDQRMDNSPLHF. The DNA for the CDR3 is TGCAGTGCTAGAGATCAACGGATGGATAATTCACCCCTCCACTTT. The chain couples TRBV20-1 to TRBJ1-6, with unresolved D. Trimming cost V 0 bases and J 5 bases, with 11 bases left between them. CDR1 and CDR2 (germline): DFQATT, SNEGSKA (reference sequence). This CDR3 comprises 15 residues.

J is TRBJ2-5 and V is TRBV9; 7 nucleotides align to TRBD1. The CDR3 contains 15 residues. Germline lookup yields CDR1 SGDLS and CDR2 YYNGEE. J lost 1 base, V lost 4 bases, and 7 bases had no gene match. The CDR3 here is CASSPTGQPQETQYF. CDR3 nucleotides: TGTGCCAGCAGCCCAACGGGACAGCCCCAAGAGACCCAGTACTTC.

This clonotype rates as medium-sized. The chain joins TRBV20-1 to TRBJ1-2; D remains ambiguous. Germline CDR1 reads DFQATT; CDR2 reads SNEGSKA (reference sequence). CDR3 length: 16 residues. The V and J ends lost 6 bases and 4 bases respectively, with 24 bases between them. The CDR3 bases are TGCAGTGCCCCACCGTGGGGAGGGAACAGCGCCTATGGCTACACCTTC. Encoded protein: CSAPPWGGNSAYGYTF.

By frequency in the sample, this clonotype is medium-sized. V and J are TRBV5-1 and TRBJ2-3; D is unresolved. Per germline, CDR1 SGHRS and CDR2 YFSETQ. The CDR3 contains 11 residues. Trimming pared 3 bases from V and 4 bases from J, leaving 3 bases between. CDR3 bases: TGCGCCAGCAGCTCGGCAGATACGCAGTATTTT. Amino acids: CASSSADTQYF. The variable domain in full, with the rest retrieved from reference TRBV5-1 and TRBJ2-3, is KAGVTQTPRYLIKTRGQQVTLSCSPISGHRSVSWYQQTPGQGLQFLFEYFSETQRNKGNFPGRFSGRQFSNSRSEMNVSTLELGDSALYLCASSSADTQYFGPGTRLTVL.

This clonotype was observed many times. A read error may produce the germline difference seen at one junction end. The chain uses TRBV5-6 and TRBJ2-1; 7 positions agree with TRBD2. Germline CDR1 is SGHDT and CDR2 is YYEEEE. The CDR3 has 16 amino acids. This chain's CDR3 is CASSPAHPGGHNEQSF. DNA of the CDR3: TGTGCCAGCAGCCCGGCTCATCCGGGAGGTCACAATGAGCAGTCCTTC. Combining the CDR3 with reference TRBV5-6 and TRBJ2-1 gives the whole variable domain DAGVTQSPTHLIKTRGQQVTLRCSPKSGHDTVSWYQQALGQGPQFIFQYYEEEERQRGNFPDRFSGHQFPNYSSELNVNALLLGDSALYLCASSPAHPGGHNEQSFGPGTRLTVL.

This chain links TRBV11-2 with TRBJ2-7; 7 nucleotides agree with TRBD1. V dropped 0 bases and J dropped 6; count of bases not matched to a gene: 5. The germline gives CDR1 SGHAT, CDR2 FQNNGV. The CDR3 extends over 14 amino acids. The CDR3, as DNA: TGTGCCAGCAGCTTAGAACAGGGGAGCATCGAGCAGTACTTC. Its translation is CASSLEQGSIEQYF.

This clonotype was seen ten or more times. The chain combines TRBV7-8 with TRBJ2-6; possibly TRBD1 for D (5 bases). Trimming cost V 5 bases and J 0 bases, with 17 bases left between them. CDR1 and CDR2 from the germline V gene are SGHVS and FQNEAQ. CDR3 length: 18 residues. The CDR3 loop reads CASSLGYRSYSGANVLTF. CDR3 in DNA: TGTGCCAGCAGCCTAGGTTACAGGAGCTACTCTGGGGCCAACGTCCTGACTTTC. The entire variable domain, with the rest obtained from reference TRBV7-8 and TRBJ2-6, is as follows: GAGVSQSPRYKVAKRGQDVALRCDPISGHVSLFWYQQALGQGPEFLTYFQNEAQLDKSGLPSDRFFAERPEGSVSTLKIQRTQQEDSAVYLCASSLGYRSYSGANVLTFGAGSRLTVL.

This clonotype was recorded at least ten times. CDR3 amino acids: CASSLNGRDEETQYF. CDR3 in DNA: TGCGCCAGCAGCTTAAACGGACGCGATGAAGAGACCCAGTACTTC. The gene calls are TRBV5-1 and TRBJ2-5; no clear D. The CDR3 length is 15 residues. V lost 2 bases, J lost 3 bases, and 14 bases lay in between. Germline lookup yields CDR1 SGHRS and CDR2 YFSETQ.

By share, this clonotype ranks as medium-sized. J is TRBJ1-1 and V is TRBV7-2; D is unclear. Germline V gives CDR1 SGHTA, CDR2 FQGNSA. The CDR3 covers 13 residues. Trimming took off 1 base at V and 6 bases at J, with 9 bases between the two ends. The DNA of the CDR3 is TGTGCCAGCAGCTTAGTACATGGAGCTGAAGCTTTCTTT. Residues: CASSLVHGAEAFF.

This clonotype is labeled medium-sized. This chain links TRBV25-1 with TRBJ2-1; possible D gene TRBD2, 7 bases. In germline, CDR1 is MGHDK, CDR2 SYGVNS. Between the trimmed V and J ends, which lost 5 bases and 12 bases, there was a span of 17 bases. The CDR3 length is 13 residues. The CDR3 DNA sequence: TGTGCCAGCAGTAGGGGGGGAGAACAGGGGCAGTTCTTC. Translation gives CASSRGGEQGQFF.

This clonotype has just a few counts. A much larger clone differs from this one at a single base, so this may be a read error. This chain uses TRBV4-2 with TRBJ1-2; D perhaps matches TRBD1 (5 bases). The germline gives CDR1 LGHNA, CDR2 YNFKEQ. This CDR3 region has 14 residues. In DNA, the CDR3 is TGTGCCAGCAGCCAAGAGAGGGGTGGCTATGGCTACGCCTTC. It yields the protein CASSQERGGYGYAF.

This clonotype was seen a few times. The V and J genes are TRBV7-9 and TRBJ2-3; no clear D gene. Trimming took off 1 base at V and 2 bases at J, with 16 bases between the two ends. Per the germline V gene, CDR1 is SEHNR and CDR2 is FQNEAQ (reference sequence). This CDR3 has 17 amino acids. This CDR3 reads CASSLGSLQRSTDTQYF. The CDR3 coding sequence is TGTGCCAGCAGCTTAGGATCGCTGCAACGTTCCACAGATACGCAGTATTTT.

This clonotype was recorded many times. The chain combines TRBV20-1 with TRBJ1-2; 7 bases map to TRBD1. Germline lookup yields CDR1 DFQATT and CDR2 SNEGSKA (reference sequence). The V gene end was trimmed by 6 bases and the J gene end by 0 bases; junction bases not matched to a gene: 7. This CDR3 is built from 14 residues. CDR3: CSARQGQANYGYTF. The DNA of the CDR3 is TGCAGTGCCAGGCAAGGACAGGCTAACTATGGCTACACCTTC.

Ten or more counts support this clonotype. The V gene is TRBV12-3 or TRBV12-4, the J gene TRBJ2-7; unclear D gene. Trimming took 10 bases from V and 3 from J, leaving 4 bases between them. The CDR3 runs to 9 residues. DNA for the CDR3: TGTGCCAAATACTACGAGCAGTACTTC. The encoded protein is CAKYYEQYF.

This clonotype counts as medium-sized. The chain couples TRBV12-3 or TRBV12-4 to TRBJ2-1; D gene ambiguous. CDR3 length: 12 residues. Trimming stripped 5 bases from V and 9 bases from J, with 11 bases between. The CDR3 reads CASSNDVGEQFF. The CDR3 DNA sequence: TGTGCCAGCAGTAACGACGTTGGTGAGCAGTTCTTC.

At least ten counts were recorded for this clonotype. The rearrangement links TRBV5-2 to TRBJ2-2; TRBD1, the table's D call, lacks a check against the DNA. TRBV5-2 counts as a pseudogene. The CDR3 is 15 amino acids. The CDR3 DNA follows: TGTGCCAGCAGGGGTGGGACAGCGAACACCGGGGAGCTGTTTTTT. This translates into CASRGGTANTGELFF.

This clonotype was recorded once. The CDR3 region is CSALGPPSYEQYF. CDR3 nucleotides: TGCAGTGCTCTGGGCCCCCCCTCCTACGAGCAGTACTTC. This sequence joins TRBV20-1 and TRBJ2-7; D is ambiguous. V was shortened by 5 bases and J by 0 bases, with 11 bases between the two germline ends. The germline V gene encodes CDR1 DFQATT and CDR2 SNEGSKA (reference sequence). This CDR3 is 13 amino acids long.

This clonotype appeared many times. V gene TRBV7-9 combines with J gene TRBJ1-1; D not certain. Germline CDR1 and CDR2: SEHNR and FQNEAQ (reference sequence). Trimming pared 1 base from V and 11 bases from J, leaving 17 bases between. CDR3 length: 14 residues. CDR3 amino acids: CASSLEDRPVSAFF. In DNA form, the CDR3 reads TGTGCCAGCAGCTTAGAGGACCGCCCAGTCTCGGCTTTCTTT.